Below are 6 T cell receptor beta chains sequenced from a single sample in a study of a mutant IDH1 vaccine in newly diagnosed glioma. Documented time point: week 5, during vaccination. Doses comprised 300 ug of mutant IDH1 20-mer peptide each, plus topical imiquimod. Profiled with immunoSEQ multiplex PCR; TCRdb holds only in-frame clones, not every one. The sample records 70,000 to 90,000 clones, 91% being singletons. The antigens of these receptors remain unknown. Sample: PBMCs, taken from a glioma patient whose treatment included an IDH1 peptide vaccine. Receptors were obtained from a woman aged 45-59 years with glioma.

The V and J genes are TRBV6-5 and TRBJ2-1, with a tentative D call TRBD2 (6 bases). This CDR3 region has 15 residues. Per germline, CDR1 MNHEY and CDR2 SVGAGI. Trimming pared 2 bases from V and 3 bases from J, leaving 11 bases between. DNA of the CDR3: TGTGCCAGCAGTTACGAGCGGGCGGGCTACAATGAGCAGTTCTTC. It is translated as CASSYERAGYNEQFF.

In the case of this clone: This sample includes further DNA sequences coding for the same CDR3. The DNA of the CDR3 is TGTGCCATCAGTGTGGGGGACGGCTACACCTTC. Translated, it gives CAISVGDGYTF. The genes are TRBV10-3 and TRBJ1-2, with D possibly matching TRBD1 (5 bases). The germline V gene has CDR1 ENHRY and CDR2 SYGVKD. V lost 4 bases to trimming and J lost 8 bases, with 8 bases between them. The CDR3 length is 11 residues.

V usage is TRBV11-2 and J usage is TRBJ2-7; D remains unclear. The germline V gene encodes CDR1 SGHAT and CDR2 FQNNGV. V was clipped by 5 bases and J by 3 bases, with 17 bases between them. CDR3 length: 15 residues. CDR3: CASSLSSSRDYEQYF. CDR3 DNA: TGTGCCAGCAGCCTCTCGAGTTCAAGAGACTACGAGCAGTACTTC.

The chain recombines TRBV27 with TRBJ2-7; D unclear. CDR1 and CDR2 from the germline V gene are MNHEY and SMNVEV (reference sequence). V was shortened by 4 bases and J by 3 bases, with 4 bases between the two germline ends. CDR3 length: 11 amino acids. The CDR3, as DNA: TGTGCCAGCAGTTCGTACTACGAGCAGTACTTC. It encodes CASSSYYEQYF.

The chain joins TRBV7-8 to TRBJ1-1; TRBD1 might be the D (6 bases). Deletions cut 5 bases from V and 5 bases from J, with 15 bases between. Per germline, CDR1 SGHVS and CDR2 FQNEAQ. This CDR3 region has 14 residues. The CDR3 sequence is CASSHPRTGTEAFF. For the CDR3, the DNA is TGTGCCAGCAGCCACCCCCGAACAGGGACTGAAGCTTTCTTT. Supplemented by reference TRBV7-8 and TRBJ1-1, the full variable domain reads GAGVSQSPRYKVAKRGQDVALRCDPISGHVSLFWYQQALGQGPEFLTYFQNEAQLDKSGLPSDRFFAERPEGSVSTLKIQRTQQEDSAVYLCASSHPRTGTEAFFGQGTRLTVV.

This clone has just a few counts. The J gene is TRBJ1-6, the V gene TRBV19, with 10 bases identical to TRBD1. Trimming took 1 base from V and 7 from J; bases not matched to a gene: 4. Looked up from germline, CDR1 is LNHDA and CDR2 is SQIVND (reference sequence). The CDR3 is 16 residues long. In DNA, the CDR3 is TGTGCCAGTAGTATAGCTCGGACAGGGGGAAATTCACCCCTCCACTTT. It translates to CASSIARTGGNSPLHF. The full variable domain, in which reference TRBV19 and TRBJ1-6 provide the parts outside the CDR3, is DGGITQSPKYLFRKEGQNVTLSCEQNLNHDAMYWYRQDPGQGLRLIYYSQIVNDFQKGDIAEGYSVSREKKESFPLTVTSAQKNPTAFYLCASSIARTGGNSPLHFGNGTRLTVT.